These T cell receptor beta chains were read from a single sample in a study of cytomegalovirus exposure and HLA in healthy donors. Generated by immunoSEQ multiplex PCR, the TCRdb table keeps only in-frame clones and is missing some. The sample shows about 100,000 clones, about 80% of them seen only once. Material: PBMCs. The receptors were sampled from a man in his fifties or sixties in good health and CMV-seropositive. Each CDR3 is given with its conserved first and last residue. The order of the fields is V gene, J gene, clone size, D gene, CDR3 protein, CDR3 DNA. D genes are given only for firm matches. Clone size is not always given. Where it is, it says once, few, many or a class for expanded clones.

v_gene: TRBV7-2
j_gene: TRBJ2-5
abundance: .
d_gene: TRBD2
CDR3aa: CASSLGLAGGQETQYF
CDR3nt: TGTGCCAGCAGCTTGGGACTAGCGGGGGGGCAAGAGACCCAGTACTTC

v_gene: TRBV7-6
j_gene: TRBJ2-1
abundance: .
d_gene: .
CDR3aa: CASSQGYRFFNEQFF
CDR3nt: TGTGCCAGCAGCCAGGGGTACAGATTTTTCAATGAGCAGTTCTTC

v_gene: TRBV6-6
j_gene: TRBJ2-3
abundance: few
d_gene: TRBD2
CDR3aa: CASTETSRTDTQYF
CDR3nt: TGTGCCAGCACCGAGACTAGCCGGACAGATACGCAGTATTTT

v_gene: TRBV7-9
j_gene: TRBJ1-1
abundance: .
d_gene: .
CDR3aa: CASSSLREHREAFF
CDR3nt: TGTGCCAGCAGCTCCTTAAGGGAACACAGGGAAGCTTTCTTT

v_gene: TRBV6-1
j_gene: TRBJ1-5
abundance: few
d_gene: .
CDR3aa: CASTLTGAINQPQHF
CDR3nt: TGTGCCAGCACCCTTACTGGGGCCATTAATCAGCCCCAGCATTTT

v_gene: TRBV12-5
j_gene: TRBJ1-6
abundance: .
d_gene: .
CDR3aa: CASGLGGPVSGPPLHF
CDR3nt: TGTGCTAGTGGTTTGGGTGGCCCTGTCTCTGGCCCACCCCTCCACTTT

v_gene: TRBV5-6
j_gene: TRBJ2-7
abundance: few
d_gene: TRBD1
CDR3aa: CASSLKGGATFYEQYF
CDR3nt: TGTGCCAGCAGCTTAAAAGGGGGCGCAACGTTCTACGAGCAGTACTTC

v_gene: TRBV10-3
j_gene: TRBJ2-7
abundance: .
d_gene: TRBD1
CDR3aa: CAINQQGQGTYEQYF
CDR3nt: TGTGCCATCAACCAACAGGGACAGGGGACCTACGAGCAGTACTTC

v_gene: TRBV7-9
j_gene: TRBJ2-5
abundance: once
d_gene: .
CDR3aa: CSSSQGDSQETQYF
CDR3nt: TGTTCCAGCAGCCAAGGGGACTCCCAAGAGACCCAGTACTTC

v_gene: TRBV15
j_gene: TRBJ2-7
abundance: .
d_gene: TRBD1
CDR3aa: CATSTADRGREQYF
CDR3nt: TGTGCCACCAGCACGGCGGACAGGGGGCGGGAGCAGTACTTC

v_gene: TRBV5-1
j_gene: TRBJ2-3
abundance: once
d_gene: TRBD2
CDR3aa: CASSPRLAGGVADTQYF
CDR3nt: TGCGCCAGCAGCCCCCGGCTAGCGGGAGGGGTGGCAGATACGCAGTATTTT

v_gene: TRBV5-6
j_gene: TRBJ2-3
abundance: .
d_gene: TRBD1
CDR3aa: CASSFQPGGSTDTQYF
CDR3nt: TGTGCCAGCAGCTTTCAACCAGGGGGAAGCACAGATACGCAGTATTTT

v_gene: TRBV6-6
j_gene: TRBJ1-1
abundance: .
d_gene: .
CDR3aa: CASSLSGNTEAFF
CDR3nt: TGTGCCAGCAGTTTATCAGGGAACACTGAAGCTTTCTTT

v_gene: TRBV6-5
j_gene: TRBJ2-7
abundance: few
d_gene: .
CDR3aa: CASRFSGTATYEQYF
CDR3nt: TGTGCCAGCAGGTTCTCCGGGACTGCAACCTACGAGCAGTACTTC

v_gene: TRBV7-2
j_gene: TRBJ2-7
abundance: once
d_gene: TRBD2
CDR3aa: CASSLWTSGRAHEQYF
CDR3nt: TGTGCCAGCAGCTTATGGACTAGCGGGAGGGCCCACGAGCAGTACTTC

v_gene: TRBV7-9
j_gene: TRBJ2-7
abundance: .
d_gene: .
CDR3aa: CASSGGVGQYF
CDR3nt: TGTGCCAGCAGCGGAGGAGTCGGGCAGTACTTC

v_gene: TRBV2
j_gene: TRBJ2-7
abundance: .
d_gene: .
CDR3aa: CASSESQVFTYEQYF
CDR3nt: TGTGCCAGCAGTGAAAGCCAGGTATTTACCTACGAGCAGTACTTC

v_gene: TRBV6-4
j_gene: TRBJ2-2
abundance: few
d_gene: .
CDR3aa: CASSDGGRNTGELFF
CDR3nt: TGTGCCAGCAGTGACGGTGGCAGGAACACCGGGGAGCTGTTTTTT

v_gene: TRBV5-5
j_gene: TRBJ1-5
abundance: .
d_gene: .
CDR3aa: CASSSLTNSNQPQHF
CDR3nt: TGTGCCAGCAGCTCTTTAACTAATAGCAATCAGCCCCAGCATTTT

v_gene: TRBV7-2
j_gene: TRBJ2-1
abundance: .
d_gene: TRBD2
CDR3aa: CASSSSGTRSYNEQFF
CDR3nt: TGTGCCAGCAGTTCTAGCGGGACTCGCTCCTACAATGAGCAGTTCTTC

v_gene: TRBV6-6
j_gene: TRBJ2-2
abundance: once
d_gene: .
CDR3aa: CASSYRGLPGGELFF
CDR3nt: TGTGCCAGCAGTTACCGGGGACTTCCCGGCGGGGAGCTGTTTTTT

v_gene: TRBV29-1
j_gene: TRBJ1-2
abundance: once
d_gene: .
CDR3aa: CSGQSALDGYTF
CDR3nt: TGCAGTGGACAGAGTGCCCTCGATGGCTACACCTTC

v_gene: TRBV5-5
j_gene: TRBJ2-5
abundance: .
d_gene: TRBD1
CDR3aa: CASSQTGALETQYF
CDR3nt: TGTGCCAGCAGCCAAACAGGGGCCTTAGAGACCCAGTACTTC

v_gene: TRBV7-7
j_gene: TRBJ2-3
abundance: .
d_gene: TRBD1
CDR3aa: CASSFGQGDTDTQYF
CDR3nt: TGTGCCAGCAGCTTCGGACAGGGTGACACAGATACGCAGTATTTT

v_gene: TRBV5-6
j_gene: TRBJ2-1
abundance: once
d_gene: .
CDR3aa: CASSLALYNEQFF
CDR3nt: TGTGCCAGCAGCTTGGCTCTATACAATGAGCAGTTCTTC

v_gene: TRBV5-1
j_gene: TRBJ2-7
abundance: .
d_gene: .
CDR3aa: CASRLNPGVGEQYF
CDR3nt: TGCGCCAGCAGACTGAACCCAGGGGTGGGGGAGCAGTACTTC

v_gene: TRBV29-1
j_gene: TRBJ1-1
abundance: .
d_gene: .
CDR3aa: CSVGGGTEAFF
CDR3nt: TGCAGCGTTGGCGGAGGGACTGAAGCTTTCTTT

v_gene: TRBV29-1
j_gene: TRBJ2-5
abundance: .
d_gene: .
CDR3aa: CSVGGGEGPETQYF
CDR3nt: TGCAGCGTTGGCGGGGGCGAGGGGCCGGAGACCCAGTACTTC

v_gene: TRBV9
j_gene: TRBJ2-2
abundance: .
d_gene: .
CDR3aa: CASSVVTAGTGELFF
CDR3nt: TGTGCCAGCAGCGTAGTCACTGCCGGGACCGGGGAGCTGTTTTTT

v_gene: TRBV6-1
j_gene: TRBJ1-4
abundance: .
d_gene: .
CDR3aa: CASSGGPSTNEKLFF
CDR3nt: TGTGCCAGCAGTGGAGGGCCCTCAACTAATGAAAAACTGTTTTTT

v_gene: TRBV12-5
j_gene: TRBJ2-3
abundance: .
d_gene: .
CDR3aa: CASLGSDTQYF
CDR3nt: TGTGCTAGCCTGGGGAGCGATACGCAGTATTTT

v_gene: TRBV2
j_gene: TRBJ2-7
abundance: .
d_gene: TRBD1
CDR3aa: CASSEAQGANYEQYF
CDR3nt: TGTGCCAGCAGTGAAGCGCAGGGGGCGAACTACGAGCAGTACTTC

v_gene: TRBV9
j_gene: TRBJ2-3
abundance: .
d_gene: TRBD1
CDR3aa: CASSESTGSQNTQYF
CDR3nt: TGTGCCAGCAGCGAGTCGACAGGGAGTCAGAATACGCAGTATTTT

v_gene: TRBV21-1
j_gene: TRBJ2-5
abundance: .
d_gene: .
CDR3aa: CASSSRGTQYQETQYF
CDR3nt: TGTGCCAGCAGCTCCCGCGGGACCCAGTACCAAGAGACCCAGTACTTC